Each of the 10 T cell receptor beta chains below was sequenced from the same sample in a study of T cell responses to AZD1222 COVID-19 vaccine. Some clones are missing from TCRdb's copy, which holds only in-frame ones; the method was immunoSEQ multiplex PCR. The sample yields about 130,000 clones, about 91% seen once. This specimen was peripheral blood, taken on day 0 of AZD1222 vaccination. These receptors were taken from an adult in good health.

The chain carries TRBV3-1 (or the pseudogene TRBV3-2) and TRBJ2-7; a possible D gene is TRBD2 (6 bases). V lost 1 base to trimming and J lost 7 bases, with 8 bases between them. This CDR3 spans 12 amino acids. CDR1 LGHDT and CDR2 YNNKEL come from the germline V gene (reference sequence). The CDR3 protein is CASSQAGREQYF. DNA for the CDR3: TGTGCCAGCAGCCAAGCAGGGAGGGAGCAGTACTTC.

CDR3 nucleotides: TGTGCCAGCAGCGGGGGAGGACCCAGGGCCCCGCAGTATTTT. Protein: CASSGGGPRAPQYF. J is TRBJ2-3 and V is TRBV7-9; possibly TRBD2 for D (6 bases). The CDR3 consists of 14 residues. In germline, CDR1 is SEHNR, CDR2 FQNEAQ (reference sequence). The V and J ends lost 5 bases and 10 bases respectively, with 19 bases between them.

This clone was observed once. The genes are TRBV15 and TRBJ2-1; no reliable D call. The germline V and J ends were trimmed by 1 base and 3 bases, with 7 bases remaining between them. This CDR3 contains 14 residues. The germline CDR1 and CDR2 sequences are LNHNV and YYDKDF (reference sequence). The CDR3 DNA is TGTGCCACCAGCAGAGGGCTCGACTACAATGAGCAGTTCTTC. Protein sequence: CATSRGLDYNEQFF.

The V and J genes are TRBV7-8 and TRBJ1-5; D unclear. Germline V gene sequence: CDR1 SGHVS, CDR2 FQNEAQ. The CDR3 loop spans 13 amino acids. Trimming removed 5 bases from V and 6 bases from J, with 11 bases in between. This CDR3 is CASSPGWSQPQHF. For the CDR3, the DNA is TGTGCCAGCAGCCCCGGGTGGAGTCAGCCCCAGCATTTT.

The CDR3, as DNA: TGTGCCAGCAGTAGAAACAGGGTCCGGACTAACTATGGCTACACCTTC. Its protein product is CASSRNRVRTNYGYTF. This chain links TRBV2 with TRBJ1-2, with a weak D call TRBD1 (6 bases). This CDR3 spans 16 amino acids. The V gene's germline CDR1 is SNHLY and CDR2 FYNNEI. V was cut by 5 bases and J by 0 bases, with 16 bases left in between.

This chain uses TRBV9 with TRBJ2-3; 8 positions match TRBD2. The CDR3 has 15 amino acids. The germline gives CDR1 SGDLS, CDR2 YYNGEE. With V trimmed by 1 base and J by 2 bases, 3 bases remained unmatched. The CDR3 DNA sequence: TGTGCCAGCAGCGTATTAGCGGGGTACACAGATACGCAGTATTTT. It encodes CASSVLAGYTDTQYF.

In this sample, this clone turned up once. The chain carries TRBV14 and TRBJ2-3, with D tentatively TRBD1 or TRBD2 (5 bases each). Germline V lookup: CDR1 SGHDN, CDR2 FVKESK. CDR3 length equals 13 residues. V shed 5 bases and J shed 4 bases, with 10 bases lying between them. In DNA form, the CDR3 reads TGTGCCAGCAGCATTCTGGGGGCAGATACGCAGTATTTT. Amino acids: CASSILGADTQYF.

The chain employs TRBV6-2 or TRBV6-3 and TRBJ1-1, with 7 bases matching TRBD1. The ends lost 4 bases at V and 10 bases at J; junction bases unmatched: 3. Germline values: CDR1 MNHEY, CDR2 SVGEGT. This CDR3 has 11 residues. Here the CDR3 DNA reads TGTGCCAGCAGTTTCCAGGGGGGAGCTTTCTTT. It yields the protein CASSFQGGAFF.

This chain links TRBV3-1 (or the pseudogene TRBV3-2) with TRBJ1-6; D not certain. Trimming took 5 bases from V and 8 from J, leaving 7 bases between them. In germline, CDR1 is LGHDT, CDR2 YNNKEL (reference sequence). There are 12 residues in the CDR3. CDR3 amino acids: CASSSGDSPLHF. CDR3 sequence (DNA): TGTGCCAGCAGCTCCGGGGATTCACCCCTCCACTTT.

The chain uses TRBV6-1 and TRBJ2-5, with TRBD2 identical over 11 bases. Germline trimming cut 1 base from V and 5 bases from J; bases unmatched to any gene: 9. The germline CDR1 and CDR2 sequences are MNHNS and SASEGT. The CDR3 is made up of 17 amino acids. Here the CDR3 reads CASSEDASGGLGETQYF. In DNA form, the CDR3 reads TGTGCCAGCAGTGAAGATGCTAGCGGGGGGCTCGGCGAGACCCAGTACTTC.